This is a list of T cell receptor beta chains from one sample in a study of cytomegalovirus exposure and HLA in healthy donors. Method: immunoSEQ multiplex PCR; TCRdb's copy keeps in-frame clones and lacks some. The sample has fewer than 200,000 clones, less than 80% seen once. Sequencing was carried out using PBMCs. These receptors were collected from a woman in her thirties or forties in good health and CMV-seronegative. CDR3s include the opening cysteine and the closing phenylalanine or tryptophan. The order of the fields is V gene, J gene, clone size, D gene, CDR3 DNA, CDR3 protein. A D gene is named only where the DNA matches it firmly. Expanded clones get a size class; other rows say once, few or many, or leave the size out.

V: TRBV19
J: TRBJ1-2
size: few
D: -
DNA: TGTGCCAGTAGTCTCGGGGGGGATAATGGCTACACCTTC
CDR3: CASSLGGDNGYTF

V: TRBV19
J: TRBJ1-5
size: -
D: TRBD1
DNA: TGTGCCAGTGAGGGACAGACCTTCAATCAGCCCCAGCATTTT
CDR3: CASEGQTFNQPQHF

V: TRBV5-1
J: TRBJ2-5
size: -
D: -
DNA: TGCGCCAGCAGCTTGGGGCTAGAGGAGACCCAGTACTTC
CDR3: CASSLGLEETQYF

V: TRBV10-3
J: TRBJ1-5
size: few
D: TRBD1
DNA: TGTGCCATCAGTGATGACAGGGCTGGCAATCAGCCCCAGCATTTT
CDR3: CAISDDRAGNQPQHF

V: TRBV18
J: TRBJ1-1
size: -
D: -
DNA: TGTGCCAGCTCTCAAGTCGGCACTGAAGCTTTCTTT
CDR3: CASSQVGTEAFF

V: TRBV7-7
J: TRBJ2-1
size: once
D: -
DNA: TGTGCTAGCAGCTTAGCAGTAGACAGATACAATGAGCAGTTCTTC
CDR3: CASSLAVDRYNEQFF

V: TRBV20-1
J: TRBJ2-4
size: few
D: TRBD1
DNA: TGCAGTGGGGACAGGGACATCATTGAGAACTTC
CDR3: CSGDRDIIENF

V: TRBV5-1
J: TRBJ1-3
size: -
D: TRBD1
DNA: TGCGCCAGCGGCCAAAACTTATTGGGACAGCCAAGTACTGAGAGCTCTGGAAACACCATATATTTT
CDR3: CASGQNLLGQPSTESSGNTIYF

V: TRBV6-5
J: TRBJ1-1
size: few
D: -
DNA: TGTGCCAGCAGTTATTCGCGGCTGAACACTGAAGCTTTCTTT
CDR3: CASSYSRLNTEAFF

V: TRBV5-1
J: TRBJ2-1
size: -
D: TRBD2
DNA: TGCGCCAGCAGCCTTCTTTCTAGCGGGAGCTCTGAGCAGTTCTTC
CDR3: CASSLLSSGSSEQFF

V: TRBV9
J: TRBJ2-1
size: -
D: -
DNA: TGTGCCAGCAGCGTAGAAGTAGCGGTAGAGGGGCAGTTCTTC
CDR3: CASSVEVAVEGQFF

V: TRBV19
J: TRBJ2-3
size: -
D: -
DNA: TGTGCCAGTAGTAGAATAGTCGTACCCACAGATACGCAGTATTTT
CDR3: CASSRIVVPTDTQYF

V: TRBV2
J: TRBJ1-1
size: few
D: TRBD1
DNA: TGTGCCAGCAGTGATCTTGGACAGGGGAGTCTTGCTTTCTTT
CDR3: CASSDLGQGSLAFF

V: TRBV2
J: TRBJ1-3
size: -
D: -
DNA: TGTGCCAGCAGTGATGGGCACTCTGGAAACACCATATATTTT
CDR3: CASSDGHSGNTIYF